This is a list of T cell receptor beta chains from one sample in a study of regulatory T cells in long-lasting Graves disease. TCRdb redid the calling of the multiplex PCR reads with MiXCR, one entry per CDR3 protein. The sample holds approximately 500,000 distinct CDR3 sequences, around a fifth seen once. This sample comprised peripheral blood mononuclear cells (PBMCs), obtained when the disease was refractory, from a patient treated with antithyroid drugs. These receptors were collected from a female donor with Graves disease. The CDR3 runs from the conserved cysteine through the conserved F or W. D genes are given only for firm matches. Only part of the rows carry a size: once, few, many, or a class if the clone is expanded.

j_gene: TRBJ2-2
v_gene: TRBV19
abundance: NA
d_gene: TRBD1
CDR3aa: CASSPTGVGELFF
CDR3nt: TGTGCCAGTAGTCCGACAGGGGTGGGGGAGCTGTTTTTT

j_gene: TRBJ2-7
v_gene: TRBV28
abundance: many
d_gene: TRBD2
CDR3aa: CASNQRGGSYEQYF
CDR3nt: TGTGCCAGCAACCAGCGGGGGGGCTCCTACGAGCAGTACTTC

j_gene: TRBJ1-3
v_gene: TRBV11-2
abundance: few
d_gene: NA
CDR3aa: CASSFQGNTIYF
CDR3nt: TGTGCCAGCAGCTTTCAGGGAAACACCATATATTTT

j_gene: TRBJ2-7
v_gene: TRBV28
abundance: many
d_gene: TRBD2
CDR3aa: CASSLAGGLRWEQYF
CDR3nt: TGTGCCAGCAGTCTAGCGGGAGGGCTTCGTTGGGAGCAGTACTTC

j_gene: TRBJ2-7
v_gene: TRBV7-2
abundance: NA
d_gene: TRBD2
CDR3aa: CASSRGGLEGIRQYF
CDR3nt: TGTGCCAGCAGCCGAGGTGGACTAGAGGGTATACGGCAGTACTTC

j_gene: TRBJ1-4
v_gene: TRBV27
abundance: NA
d_gene: NA
CDR3aa: CASGSWGTTNEKLFF
CDR3nt: TGTGCCAGTGGCTCTTGGGGAACAACTAATGAAAAACTGTTTTTT

j_gene: TRBJ1-2
v_gene: TRBV7-9
abundance: few
d_gene: NA
CDR3aa: CASSSGPLANYSYTF
CDR3nt: TGTGCCAGCAGCTCCGGACCGCTAGCTAACTATAGCTACACCTTC

j_gene: TRBJ2-5
v_gene: TRBV18
abundance: NA
d_gene: NA
CDR3aa: CAGSLDRNLQETQYF
CDR3nt: TGTGCCGGCTCACTGGACAGAAACTTACAAGAGACCCAGTACTTC

j_gene: TRBJ2-2
v_gene: TRBV24-1
abundance: many
d_gene: TRBD1
CDR3aa: CATMDRNAGELFF
CDR3nt: TGTGCCACCATGGACAGGAACGCCGGGGAGCTGTTTTTT

j_gene: TRBJ2-4
v_gene: TRBV18
abundance: NA
d_gene: NA
CDR3aa: CASSPPSAAKNIQYF
CDR3nt: TGTGCCAGCTCACCACCGAGCGCCGCCAAAAACATTCAGTACTTC

j_gene: TRBJ2-2
v_gene: TRBV10-3
abundance: NA
d_gene: TRBD1
CDR3aa: CAISGRGQGNAGELFF
CDR3nt: TGTGCCATCAGTGGGAGGGGACAGGGTAACGCCGGGGAGCTGTTTTTT

j_gene: TRBJ2-7
v_gene: TRBV3-1
abundance: few
d_gene: NA
CDR3aa: CASSQDWLTGAEQYF
CDR3nt: TGTGCCAGCAGCCAAGATTGGTTGACAGGCGCCGAGCAGTACTTC

j_gene: TRBJ2-7
v_gene: TRBV6-1
abundance: NA
d_gene: TRBD1
CDR3aa: CASSAGGPEQYF
CDR3nt: TGTGCCAGCAGTGCAGGGGGACCTGAGCAGTACTTC

j_gene: TRBJ1-6
v_gene: TRBV7-2
abundance: many
d_gene: TRBD1
CDR3aa: CASSRDRDSPLHF
CDR3nt: TGTGCCAGCAGCAGAGACAGGGATTCACCCCTCCACTTT

j_gene: TRBJ2-7
v_gene: TRBV27
abundance: many
d_gene: NA
CDR3aa: CASSPLSGGREQYF
CDR3nt: TGTGCCAGCAGTCCCCTCTCCGGGGGAAGAGAGCAGTACTTC

j_gene: TRBJ2-7
v_gene: TRBV27
abundance: many
d_gene: TRBD2
CDR3aa: CASSLSGNSYEQYF
CDR3nt: TGTGCCAGCAGTCTTAGCGGGAACTCCTACGAGCAGTACTTC

j_gene: TRBJ2-7
v_gene: TRBV11-2
abundance: many
d_gene: NA
CDR3aa: CASSSSLWAPEGGPEQYF
CDR3nt: TGTGCCAGCAGCTCAAGTCTGTGGGCTCCAGAAGGCGGGCCGGAGCAGTACTTC

j_gene: TRBJ1-3
v_gene: TRBV2
abundance: many
d_gene: NA
CDR3aa: CASSKHVRSGNTIYF
CDR3nt: TGTGCCAGCAGTAAACATGTCCGCTCTGGAAACACCATATATTTT